These T cell receptor beta chains were read from a single sample in a study of PD-1 blockade in classical Hodgkin lymphoma. Generated by immunoSEQ multiplex PCR, the TCRdb table keeps only in-frame clones and is missing some. The sample includes 75,000 to 100,000 clones, 85% to 95% of them seen just once. The sequenced sample was peripheral blood mononuclear cells (PBMCs), obtained before the fourth cycle of nivolumab. These receptors all come from a human donor with classical Hodgkin lymphoma. CDR3s include the opening cysteine and the closing phenylalanine or tryptophan. A D gene is named only where the DNA matches it firmly. Rows may omit the clone size; those that give it use once, few, many or a size class.

>TRBJ1-3|15|NA|NA|TRBV2
TGTGCCAGCACCGACCCTCGTTCAGCTGGAAACACCATATATTTT
CASTDPRSAGNTIYF
>TRBJ2-7|14|NA|NA|TRBV7-9
TGTGCCAGCAGCGGGGGCCAGGTCTCCTACGAGCAGTACTTC
CASSGGQVSYEQYF
>TRBJ1-5|14|NA|NA|TRBV27
TGTGCCAGCAGTTTAGCAGGGGGCAATCAGCCCCAGCATTTT
CASSLAGGNQPQHF
>TRBJ2-1|14|NA|NA|TRBV29-1
TGCAGCGTTGTCGCAGGGGGGACCTACAATGAGCAGTTCTTC
CSVVAGGTYNEQFF
>TRBJ2-2|14|NA|NA|TRBV15
TGTGCCACCAGCAGAGATCTCGTGGCCGGGGAGCTGTTTTTT
CATSRDLVAGELFF
>TRBJ2-7|14|TRBD1|NA|TRBV19
TGTGCCAGTAGTGAGACAGGGGATACCTACGAGCAGTACTTC
CASSETGDTYEQYF
>TRBJ2-7|17|TRBD2|NA|TRBV5-1
TGCGCCAGCAGCTTCGGGACAGTCATAGCGGGAGCCTACGAGCAGTACTTC
CASSFGTVIAGAYEQYF
>TRBJ2-2|15|TRBD2|NA|TRBV7-2
TGTGCCAGCACCAACGTAGCGGGAGTTGCCGGGGAGCTGTTTTTT
CASTNVAGVAGELFF
>TRBJ2-7|15|TRBD2|NA|TRBV7-8
TGTGCCAGCAGCTCACGTGGGAGGGCCGACCGCGAGCAGTACTTC
CASSSRGRADREQYF
>TRBJ1-2|12|TRBD1|NA|TRBV28
TGTGCCAGCAGAACACCGGGACAGGGCTACACCTTC
CASRTPGQGYTF
>TRBJ1-1|15|TRBD1|NA|TRBV15
TGTGCCACCAGCAGGAGGACAGGGGTGAACACTGAAGCTTTCTTT
CATSRRTGVNTEAFF
>TRBJ2-4|17|NA|NA|TRBV21-1
TGTGCCAGCAGCAAACCCTCGGAGGCCGCAGCCAAAAACATTCAGTACTTC
CASSKPSEAAAKNIQYF
>TRBJ2-1|13|NA|NA|TRBV4-1
TGCGCCAGCATGATCCCGGGCGCGGATGAGCAGTTCTTC
CASMIPGADEQFF
>TRBJ2-1|14|TRBD2|NA|TRBV27
TGTGCCAGCAGTTTATGGGGGAGGGACAATGAGCAGTTCTTC
CASSLWGRDNEQFF
>TRBJ2-5|15|NA|NA|TRBV14
TGTGCCAGCAGCCAGGGCCCGACTTCGGGGGAGACCCAGTACTTC
CASSQGPTSGETQYF
>TRBJ2-3|15|TRBD2|NA|TRBV5-8
TGTGCCAGCAGCCGCACGCGGGGGGGGAGCGGGAGCCCGTCCTTT
CASSRTRGGSGSPSF
>TRBJ2-7|13|NA|NA|TRBV21-1
TGTGCCAGCAGTTACCACGCTGCCTACGAGCAGTACTTC
CASSYHAAYEQYF
>TRBJ2-1|15|TRBD2|NA|TRBV27
TGTGCCAGCAGATCTAGCGGGGGCTCCTACAATGAGCAGTTCTTC
CASRSSGGSYNEQFF
>TRBJ1-4|15|TRBD1|NA|TRBV19
TGTGCCAGTAGTACCCGACAGGGACCTAATGAAAAACTGTTTTTT
CASSTRQGPNEKLFF
>TRBJ1-1|12|NA|NA|TRBV29-1
TGCAGCGTTGGGACAGTTAGAACTGAAGCTTTCTTT
CSVGTVRTEAFF
>TRBJ1-1|13|NA|NA|TRBV4-2
TGTGCCAGCAGCCAAGATGAGACACCACCCCCTTTCTTT
CASSQDETPPPFF
>TRBJ1-1|13|NA|NA|TRBV7-9
TGTGCCAGCAGCTCCCTTGGTCGGGATGAAGCTTTCTTT
CASSSLGRDEAFF
>TRBJ1-4|14|NA|NA|TRBV30
TGTGCCTGGAGTCCATCGAGTCATAATGAAAAACTGTTTTTT
CAWSPSSHNEKLFF
>TRBJ2-2|12|NA|NA|TRBV6-5
TGTGCCAGCAGTTTCCGGGCCGGGGAGCTGTTTTTT
CASSFRAGELFF
>TRBJ1-1|14|NA|NA|TRBV6-5
TGTGCCAGCAGCAGCCGGGGGAGAAACACTGAAGCTTTCTTT
CASSSRGRNTEAFF
>TRBJ1-5|16|TRBD1|NA|TRBV27
TGTGCCAGCACCCTGGGACAGTCTCTGGTCGATCAGCCCCAGCATTTT
CASTLGQSLVDQPQHF
>TRBJ1-2|13|NA|NA|TRBV2
TGTGCCAGCAGCGACGACGGCTACTATGGCTACACCTTC
CASSDDGYYGYTF
>TRBJ2-1|14|NA|NA|TRBV6-1
TGTGCCAGCAGTGTCCGGGAGACCCCTAATGAGCAGTTCTTC
CASSVRETPNEQFF
>TRBJ1-1|16|NA|NA|TRBV29-1
TGCAGCGTGAGGCAGGGGCATGTCCTCATGAACACTGAAGCTTTCTTT
CSVRQGHVLMNTEAFF
>TRBJ2-1|14|NA|NA|TRBV7-9
TGTGCCAGCAGACCGCCGGGACTCTTCAATGAGCAGTTCTTC
CASRPPGLFNEQFF
>TRBJ2-1|20|TRBD2|NA|TRBV29-1
TGCAGCGCAGCCGGAGGTTCTTCTAGCGGGAGGCATACAGGGACGAATGAGCAGTTCTTC
CSAAGGSSSGRHTGTNEQFF
>TRBJ2-5|15|NA|NA|TRBV6-1
TGTGCCAGCAGTGAAGGGAGACAAGGGGAAGAGACCCAGTACTTC
CASSEGRQGEETQYF
>TRBJ1-1|14|TRBD1|NA|TRBV27
TGTGCCAGCAGGACCCTGACAGGGGGCACTGAAGCTTTCTTT
CASRTLTGGTEAFF
>TRBJ2-2|16|TRBD1|NA|TRBV9
TGTGCCAGCAGCGTAGAGGACAGGTACTGGGCCGGGGAGCTGTTTTTT
CASSVEDRYWAGELFF
>TRBJ1-3|12|NA|NA|TRBV30
TGTGCCTGGGGACCCGGCGGACACACCATATATTTT
CAWGPGGHTIYF
>TRBJ2-3|13|TRBD1|NA|TRBV30
TGTGCCTGGACCCAGACAGGGGCAGATACGCAGTATTTT
CAWTQTGADTQYF
>TRBJ1-2|15|NA|once|TRBV6-5
TGTGCCAGCAACAGAAAAACAGGGAGTCCCTATGGCTACACCTTC
CASNRKTGSPYGYTF
>TRBJ2-7|14|TRBD2|NA|TRBV11-2
TGTGCCAGCAGCCCCGGACTAGCGGTAGTCGAGCAGTACTTC
CASSPGLAVVEQYF
>TRBJ2-1|13|NA|NA|TRBV19
TGTGCCAGTAGTGTAGGACAGCCCAATGAGCAGTTCTTC
CASSVGQPNEQFF
>TRBJ1-5|15|TRBD1|NA|TRBV19
TGTGCCAGTAGTCCGCGACAGGGGCTCAATCAGCCCCAGCATTTT
CASSPRQGLNQPQHF
>TRBJ2-3|13|NA|NA|TRBV6-4
TGTGCCAGCAGCGCCCGGAGAGGCGATACGCAGTATTTT
CASSARRGDTQYF